The clone carrying this T cell receptor beta chain was seen ten or more times. Deletions cut 11 bases from V and 0 bases from J, with 14 bases between. The CDR3 loop spans 15 amino acids. Per germline, CDR1 LNHDA and CDR2 SQIVND (reference sequence). The sample originates from a study of quantifying T cell responses using KT2 cells. As for the study in general: cDNA was made from DNase-treated RNA using alpha and beta constant primers.

The cDNA 3' end received a ligated oligonucleotide with a UMI. An equimolar mix of RC1.1 and RC1.2 primed the beta chain across TRBC1 and TRBC2. TCRdb analysed the UMI-ligation and nested PCR reads with MiXCR anew, one entry per CDR3 protein. Of fewer than 60,000 distinct CDR3 sequences listed, roughly 11% are singletons. The sequencing sample was made of PBMCs spiked with cells of the T cell clone KT2. The rearrangement links TRBV19 to TRBJ2-6, with D maybe TRBD1 (5 bases). The sequence was collected from a human donor. The CDR3 bases are TGTGCCGTAAGCCCACAGGACTCTGGGGCCAACGTCCTGACTTTC. The encoded protein is CAVSPQDSGANVLTF.